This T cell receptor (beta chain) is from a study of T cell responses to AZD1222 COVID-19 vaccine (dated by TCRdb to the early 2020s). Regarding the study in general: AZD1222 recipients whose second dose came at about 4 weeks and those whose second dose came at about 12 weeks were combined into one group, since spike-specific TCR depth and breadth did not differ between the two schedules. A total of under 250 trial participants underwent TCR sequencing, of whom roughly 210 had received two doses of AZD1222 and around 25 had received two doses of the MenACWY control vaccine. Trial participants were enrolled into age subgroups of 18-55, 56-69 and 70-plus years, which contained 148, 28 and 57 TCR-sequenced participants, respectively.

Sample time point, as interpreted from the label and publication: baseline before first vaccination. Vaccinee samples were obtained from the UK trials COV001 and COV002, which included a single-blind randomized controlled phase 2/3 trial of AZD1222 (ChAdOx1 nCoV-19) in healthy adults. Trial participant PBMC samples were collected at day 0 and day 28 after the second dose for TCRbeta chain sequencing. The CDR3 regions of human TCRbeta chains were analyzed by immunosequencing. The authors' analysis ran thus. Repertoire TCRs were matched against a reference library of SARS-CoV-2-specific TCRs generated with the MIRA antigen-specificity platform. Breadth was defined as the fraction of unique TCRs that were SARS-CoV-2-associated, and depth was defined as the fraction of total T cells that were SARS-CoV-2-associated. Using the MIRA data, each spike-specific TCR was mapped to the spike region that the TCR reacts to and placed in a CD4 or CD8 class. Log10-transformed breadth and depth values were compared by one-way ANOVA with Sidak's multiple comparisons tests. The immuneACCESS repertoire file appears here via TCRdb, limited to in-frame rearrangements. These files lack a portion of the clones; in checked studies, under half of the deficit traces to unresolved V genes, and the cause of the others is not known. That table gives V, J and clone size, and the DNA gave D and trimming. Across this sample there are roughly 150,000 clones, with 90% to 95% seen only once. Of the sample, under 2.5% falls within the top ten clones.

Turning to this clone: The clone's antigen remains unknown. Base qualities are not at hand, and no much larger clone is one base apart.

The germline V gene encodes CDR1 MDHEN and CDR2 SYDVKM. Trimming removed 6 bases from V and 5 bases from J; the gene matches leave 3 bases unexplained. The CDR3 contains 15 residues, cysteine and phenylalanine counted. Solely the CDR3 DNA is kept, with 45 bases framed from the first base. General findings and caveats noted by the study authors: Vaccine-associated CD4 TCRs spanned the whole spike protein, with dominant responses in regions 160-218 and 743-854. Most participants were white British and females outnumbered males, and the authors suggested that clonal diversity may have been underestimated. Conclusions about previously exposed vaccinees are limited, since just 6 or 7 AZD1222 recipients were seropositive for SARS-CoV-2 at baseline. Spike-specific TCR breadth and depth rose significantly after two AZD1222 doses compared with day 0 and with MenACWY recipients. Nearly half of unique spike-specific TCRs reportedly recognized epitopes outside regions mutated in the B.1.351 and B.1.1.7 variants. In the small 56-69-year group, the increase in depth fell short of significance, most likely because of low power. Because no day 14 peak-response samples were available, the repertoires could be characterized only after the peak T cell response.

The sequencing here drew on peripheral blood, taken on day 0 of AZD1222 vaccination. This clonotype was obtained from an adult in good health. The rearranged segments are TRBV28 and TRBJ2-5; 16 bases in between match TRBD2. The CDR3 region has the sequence CASRGGLAGGETQYF. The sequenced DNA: TGTGCCAGCAGGGGGGGACTAGCGGGAGGGGAGACCCAGTACTTC.